This TCR beta chain was retrieved from a study of blood T cell repertoires in COVID-19. Study details: Acute and convalescent COVID-19 specimens originated in the United States, Italy and Spain. T cells, B-cell-depleted T cells, or PBMCs supplied cDNA or gDNA.

There are 17 residues in the CDR3. Trimming at V came to 4 bases and at J to 7 bases, leaving 15 bases not matched to a gene. Germline V gene data show CDR1 as SGHDN and CDR2 as FVKESK. Original processing notes: Quantification of nucleated cells was approximated via reference gene primer amplification. The data were produced by immunoSEQ multiplex PCR, yet TCRdb's version contains in-frame clones alone and is incomplete. D and trimming come from the DNA, and the V and J calls and clone size come from that table. The sample gives more than 400,000 clones, 75% to 90% of which show up once; approximately 3.2% is in the top ten.

The source of this sequence is a human donor in a cohort sampled during active COVID-19. Source material: peripheral blood. The chain couples TRBV14 to TRBJ1-4; 7 bases align to TRBD1. Here the CDR3 reads CASSPFWDSPGREKLFF. The CDR3 DNA follows: TGTGCCAGCAGCCCGTTCTGGGACAGCCCCGGACGTGAAAAACTGTTTTTT.